This passage covers 19 T cell receptor beta chains from one sample sequenced in a study of Graves' ophthalmopathy and Graves' hyperthyroidism. As the template, RNA transcripts were used to amplify TCR beta CDR3 regions. RT-PCR was first run with HTBI primers, then multiplex PCR in a second round. Via MiXCR, TCRdb re-called the multiplex PCR reads, giving one row per CDR3 protein. The data show more than 550,000 distinct CDR3 sequences, with over 40% seen just once and 3.3% held by the top ten. The sequencing input was peripheral blood. These receptors all come from an adult man with Graves' ophthalmopathy.

There are many counts of this clonotype. The chain couples TRBV9 to TRBJ2-7; the D is unclear. Germline assignment: CDR1 SGDLS and CDR2 YYNGEE. Trimming removed 0 bases at V and 2 bases at J, with 9 bases between. The CDR3 covers 14 residues. The CDR3 region is CASSVGVATYEQYF. The CDR3 DNA reads as TGTGCCAGCAGCGTAGGGGTAGCCACCTACGAGCAGTACTTC.

This clonotype has just one count. The CDR3 DNA reads TGTGCCACCAGTGATCCGAACCTAGGAGAAGGAGATACGCAGTATTTT. Its protein is CATSDPNLGEGDTQYF. The chain recombines TRBV24-1 with TRBJ2-5; D is undetermined. The DNA end lines up better with TRBJ2-3; the J call may be wrong. This CDR3 has 16 residues. CDR1 is KGHDR, CDR2 SFDVKD, per germline.

This clonotype occurred many times. The chain links TRBV14 to TRBJ2-7; D is ambiguous. The CDR3 is 12 residues long. With 0 bases removed from V and 3 bases from J, the gap between germline ends came to 3 bases. The V gene's germline CDR1 is SGHDN and CDR2 FVKESK. The chain's CDR3 is CASSQDYYEQYF. The CDR3 nucleotides are TGTGCCAGCAGCCAAGACTACTACGAGCAGTACTTC.

Turning to this clonotype: A much larger clone is a single base away; this may be a read error. This rearrangement joins TRBV11-2 to TRBJ1-5; D call uncertain. V lost 2 bases and J lost 6, with 11 bases in between. In germline, CDR1 is SGHAT, CDR2 FQNNGV. The CDR3 is 14 residues long. The CDR3 DNA reads as TGTGCCAGCAGCTTATGGGAGTCTGTTCAGCCCCAGCATTTT. This encodes CASSLWESVQPQHF.

A few counts support this clonotype. This chain connects TRBV12-3 or TRBV12-4 to TRBJ1-2, with 8 bases lining up with TRBD1. This CDR3 is built from 15 residues. With V trimmed by 1 base and J by 1 base, 2 bases remained unmatched. In DNA form, the CDR3 reads TGTGCCAGCAGTTTAGGGGACAGGATTAACTATGGCTACACCTTC. It yields the protein CASSLGDRINYGYTF.

On this clonotype: The CDR3 does not close with the conserved phenylalanine or tryptophan, likely indicating a read error. The DNA is omitted, as the CDR3 cannot be located on it reliably, and the CDR3 follows TCRdb's listing. The chain uses TRBV7-8 and TRBJ2-5; the D segment call TRBD2 is taken from the table without a DNA check. Inclusive of both ends, the CDR3 amounts to 9 amino acids. CDR1 is SGHVS and CDR2 is FQNEAQ in the germline V gene. This chain's CDR3 is CASSLGTPS.

This clonotype was observed many times. CDR3 sequence reads: CASSLTRGPLEQYF. As DNA, the CDR3 is TGTGCCAGCAGTTTAACCCGCGGGCCGCTCGAGCAGTACTTC. The J gene is TRBJ2-7, the V gene TRBV12-3 or TRBV12-4, with D possibly being TRBD2 (5 bases). This CDR3 comprises 14 residues. V was pared by 2 bases and J by 6 bases, with 14 bases between.

The V and J genes are TRBV25-1 and TRBJ1-3; D is ambiguous. The V gene's germline CDR1 is MGHDK and CDR2 SYGVNS. This CDR3 spans 15 amino acids. Between the trimmed V and J ends, which lost 8 bases and 0 bases, there was a span of 14 bases. The CDR3 sequence is CASVDPSPSGNTIYF. As DNA, the CDR3 is TGTGCCAGCGTAGATCCGTCTCCCTCTGGAAACACCATATATTTT. The variable domain in full, with the rest retrieved from reference TRBV25-1 and TRBJ1-3, is EADIYQTPRYLVIGTGKKITLECSQTMGHDKMYWYQQDPGMELHLIHYSYGVNSTEKGDLSSESTVSRIRTEHFPLTLESARPSHTSQYLCASVDPSPSGNTIYFGEGSWLTVV.

The chain joins TRBV2 to TRBJ2-5; weak D call: TRBD1 (6 bases). Germline CDR1 SNHLY, CDR2 FYNNEI. V lost 6 bases, J lost 5 bases, and 16 bases lay in between. The CDR3 totals 14 residues. The DNA of the CDR3 is TGTGCCAGCAGGGATACAGGGCTTGGGGAGACCCAGTACTTC. Translated: CASRDTGLGETQYF.

This chain connects TRBV15 to TRBJ2-7; D unclear. The J call may be in error: the DNA end matches TRBJ2-1 better. The CDR3 runs to 12 residues. The germline CDR1 and CDR2 sequences are LNHNV and YYDKDF (reference sequence). As DNA, the CDR3 is TGTGCCACCAGCGTGGCTGGCTATGAGCAGTTCTTC. Its translation is CATSVAGYEQFF.

This clonotype was observed a handful of times. This chain joins TRBV6-1 and TRBJ1-6; D is undetermined. V dropped 5 bases and J dropped 14 bases, with 19 bases sitting between them. The CDR3 contains 14 residues. Germline CDR1 MNHNS, CDR2 SASEGT. This chain's CDR3 is CASSYPRPDGALHF. The CDR3, as DNA: TGTGCCAGCAGTTACCCTAGGCCGGACGGGGCCCTCCACTTT.

This sequence joins TRBV10-3 and TRBJ2-7; 10 bases align to TRBD2. Germline CDR1 reads ENHRY; CDR2 reads SYGVKD. This CDR3 spans 14 amino acids. V trimming: 10 bases; J trimming: 7 bases; junction bases outside the gene matches: 13. The CDR3 bases are TGTGCCAGCAGCCACTCTAGCGGGAGTCAAGAGCAGTACTTC. Residues: CASSHSSGSQEQYF.

With regard to this clonotype: It may be a read error: a sequence one base away is much more abundant. CDR3 sequence (DNA): TGTGCCATCAGCTCGCACGAGACCCAGTACTTC. Protein sequence: CAISSHETQYF. The chain combines TRBV6-5 with TRBJ2-5; D is ambiguous. The CDR3 sequence is 11 residues long. Germline V gene lookup returns CDR1 MNHEY and CDR2 SVGAGI. Trimming removed 10 bases at V and 5 bases at J, with 11 bases between.

This clonotype has ten or more counts. The chain uses TRBV12-3 or TRBV12-4 and TRBJ1-5, with D maybe TRBD1 (5 bases). The V and J ends lost 6 bases and 9 bases respectively, with 15 bases between them. The CDR3 loop spans 13 amino acids. CDR3 bases: TGTGCCAGCAGGGGACCTGTACCTGGGCCCCAGCATTTT. This codes for CASRGPVPGPQHF.

The V and J genes are TRBV11-2 and TRBJ1-2, with D maybe TRBD1 (6 bases). CDR3 length: 14 amino acids. Trimming pared 7 bases from V and 1 base from J, leaving 13 bases between. Germline V CDR1 and CDR2: SGHAT, FQNNGV. The CDR3 DNA reads as TGTGCCAGCATCGGACAGACACTTAACTATGGCTACACCTTC. Translated, it gives CASIGQTLNYGYTF.

A single count supports this clonotype. The chain carries TRBV19 and TRBJ1-5; no reliable D call. The CDR3 has 13 amino acids. The germline gives CDR1 LNHDA, CDR2 SQIVND (reference sequence). The V end was cut by 5 bases, the J end by 5 bases, with 10 bases between. Written as DNA, the CDR3 is TGTGCCAGTAGTGTACATTGGGATCAGCCCCAGCATTTT. Protein sequence: CASSVHWDQPQHF.

This clonotype was recorded many times. The genes are TRBV2 and TRBJ2-5; 12 bases are a match to TRBD2. Looked up from germline, CDR1 is SNHLY and CDR2 is FYNNEI. V dropped 6 bases and J dropped 4; count of bases not matched to a gene: 6. CDR3 size: 15 residues. CDR3 DNA: TGTGCCAGCAGAAAGTGGACTAGCGGGGTAGAGACCCAGTACTTC. This translates into CASRKWTSGVETQYF.

The DNA for the CDR3 is TGTGCCAACGTCGCAGGGGGCGATGAGACCCAGTACTTC. Its protein product is CANVAGGDETQYF. The rearrangement links TRBV25-1 to TRBJ2-5, with TRBD1 matching 8 bases. Germline V gives CDR1 MGHDK, CDR2 SYGVNS. V shed 10 bases and J 5 bases; nucleotides not matched to a gene: 9. CDR3 length equals 13 residues.

Details on this clonotype: Given the absence of the conserved phenylalanine or tryptophan at the CDR3 end, a read error is likely. The genes are TRBV5-1 and TRBJ2-5; 7 bases line up with TRBD1. CDR3 length equals 13 residues. J lost 5 bases, V lost 2 bases, and 3 bases had no gene match. The V gene's germline CDR1 is SGHRS and CDR2 YFSETQ. This chain's CDR3 is CASSLGQDETQYC. The CDR3, as DNA: TGCGCCAGCAGCTTAGGACAGGACGAGACCCAGTACTGC.